This paragraph reports one T cell receptor (beta chain). The target antigen is unknown. This sample stems from a study of cytomegalovirus exposure and HLA in healthy donors. Study results and limitations: While the bulk of TCR sequences proved rare, some public TCRs turned up in many donors. The authors assumed roughly uniform sequencing depth across donors for presence/absence analyses.

Trimming pared 5 bases from V and 2 bases from J, leaving 10 bases between. The germline V gene has CDR1 SQVTM and CDR2 ANQGSEA. The CDR3 spans 12 residues. With 60 Vbeta and 13 Jbeta primers, the PCR was carried out. The protocol was immunoSEQ multiplex PCR, while the TCRdb copy is restricted to in-frame clones and leaves out a portion. The sample consists of tens of thousands of clones, roughly 66% of them appearing once. The sequence was collected from a young man in good health and CMV-seronegative. What was sequenced was PBMCs. The chain combines TRBV29-1 with TRBJ2-7, with D possibly TRBD2 on 5 matching bases. The CDR3 loop reads CSVQSGTYEQYF. In DNA, the CDR3 is TGCAGCGTTCAATCCGGGACCTACGAGCAGTACTTC.